This T cell receptor beta chain was captured by sequencing in a study of blood T cell repertoires in COVID-19. Authors' processing steps: It was from reference gene primer amplification that nucleated cell counts were estimated. Libraries were prepared by immunoSEQ multiplex PCR; TCRdb keeps only in-frame clonotypes and omits some of them. Clone size and the V and J calls come from that table; the DNA yielded D and trimming. In the table there are about 54,000 clones, about 87% of which are singletons. Losses at the gene ends were 3 bases for V and 7 bases for J; bases not matched to a gene: 4. The CDR3 is 15 amino acids. Germline V gene lookup returns CDR1 SGHAT and CDR2 FQNNGV.

The gene calls are TRBV11-2 and TRBJ2-2, with 11 bases identical to TRBD1. The clonotype comes from a man aged 35 to 55 with COVID-19, enrolled during active disease. Sequenced input: peripheral blood. The CDR3 protein is CASSFGTGGYGELFF. The CDR3 DNA reads TGTGCCAGCAGCTTCGGGACAGGGGGGTACGGGGAGCTGTTTTTT.